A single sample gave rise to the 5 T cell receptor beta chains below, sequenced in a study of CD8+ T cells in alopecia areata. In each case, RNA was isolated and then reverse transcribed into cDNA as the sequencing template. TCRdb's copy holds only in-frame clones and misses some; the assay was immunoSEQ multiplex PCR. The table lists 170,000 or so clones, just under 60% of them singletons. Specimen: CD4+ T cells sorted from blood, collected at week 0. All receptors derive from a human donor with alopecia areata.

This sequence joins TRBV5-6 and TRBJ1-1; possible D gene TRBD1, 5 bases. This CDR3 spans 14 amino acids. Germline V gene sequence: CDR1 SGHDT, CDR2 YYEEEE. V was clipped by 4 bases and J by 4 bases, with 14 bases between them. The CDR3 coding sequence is TGTGCCAGCAGCGTCTTCGGGGGGGTCACTGAAGCTTTCTTT. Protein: CASSVFGGVTEAFF.

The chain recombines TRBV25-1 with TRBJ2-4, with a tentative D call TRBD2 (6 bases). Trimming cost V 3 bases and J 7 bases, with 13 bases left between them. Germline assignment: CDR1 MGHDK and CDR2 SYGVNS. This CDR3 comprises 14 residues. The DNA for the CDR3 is TGTGCCAGCAGTGAGGGCAGGGAGGTGAACATTCAGTACTTC. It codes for CASSEGREVNIQYF.

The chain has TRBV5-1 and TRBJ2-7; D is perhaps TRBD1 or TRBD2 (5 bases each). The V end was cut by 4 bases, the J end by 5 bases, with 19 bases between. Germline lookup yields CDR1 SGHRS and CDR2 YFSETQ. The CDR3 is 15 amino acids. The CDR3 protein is CASSPDRGPGNEQYF. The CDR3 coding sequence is TGCGCCAGCAGCCCGGATAGGGGCCCGGGGAACGAGCAGTACTTC.

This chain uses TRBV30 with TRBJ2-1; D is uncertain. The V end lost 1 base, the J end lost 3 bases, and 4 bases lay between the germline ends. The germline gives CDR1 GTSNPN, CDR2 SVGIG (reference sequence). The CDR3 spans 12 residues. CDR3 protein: CAWSAYYNEQFF. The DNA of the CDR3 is TGTGCCTGGAGTGCATACTACAATGAGCAGTTCTTC.

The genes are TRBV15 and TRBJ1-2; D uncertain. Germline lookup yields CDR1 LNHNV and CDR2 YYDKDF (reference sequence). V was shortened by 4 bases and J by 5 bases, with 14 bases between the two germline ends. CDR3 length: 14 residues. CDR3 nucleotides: TGTGCCACCAGCACAGGAGGTATAGGATATGGCTACACCTTC. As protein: CATSTGGIGYGYTF.